Below are 13 T cell receptor beta chains sequenced from a single sample in a study of shared clonotypes between healthy human individuals. The assay was immunoSEQ multiplex PCR, and TCRdb's table has in-frame clones only and misses some. The sample has some 480,000 clones; roughly 78% are singletons. Specimen: PBMCs. All receptors derive from a woman in her thirties or forties in good health. Some clones in this sample may be carry-over from other donors' samples.

This clone turned up a few times. Other DNA sequences of this sample code for an identical CDR3. The chain combines TRBV27 with TRBJ2-7; either TRBD1 or TRBD2 may supply D (5 bases each). The ends were cut back, 5 bases at V and 2 bases at J, with 10 bases in the middle. The CDR3 spans 13 residues. Germline values: CDR1 MNHEY, CDR2 SMNVEV (reference sequence). CDR3 sequence reads: CASSPGRTYEQYF. The DNA for the CDR3 is TGTGCCAGCAGTCCAGGGAGAACCTACGAGCAGTACTTC.

The chain links TRBV5-1 to TRBJ2-2; TRBD2 agrees at 11 bases. This CDR3 region has 15 residues. CDR1 and CDR2 from the germline V gene are SGHRS and YFSETQ. V was pared by 3 bases and J by 3 bases, with 1 base of the junction left unmatched. The CDR3 protein is CASSWGLADTGELFF. The CDR3 DNA is TGCGCCAGCAGCTGGGGACTAGCGGACACCGGGGAGCTGTTTTTT.

The chain joins TRBV18 to TRBJ2-7, with a possible D match to TRBD2 (5 bases). There are 18 residues in the CDR3. CDR1 and CDR2 from the germline V gene are KGHSH and LQKENI. V lost 1 base and J lost 2, with 21 bases in between. This CDR3 reads CASSPRAARIGTPYEQYF. For the CDR3, the DNA is TGTGCCAGCTCACCACGAGCGGCACGGATCGGAACCCCCTACGAGCAGTACTTC.

The V call is TRBV2, the J call TRBJ2-5; 9 positions agree with TRBD2. The end of the DNA fits TRBJ2-7 better, so the J call may be wrong. Germline V gene data show CDR1 as SNHLY and CDR2 as FYNNEI. This CDR3 comprises 12 residues. CDR3 coding DNA: TGTGCCAGCACCCAGACTAGCGGCGAGCAGTACTTC. It encodes CASTQTSGEQYF.

The chain is built from TRBV7-3 and TRBJ1-2, with 10 bases fitting TRBD1. Germline V lookup: CDR1 SGHTA, CDR2 FQGTGA. The J segment lost 8 bases and the V segment lost 5 bases, leaving 14 bases of the junction unmatched. The CDR3 contains 16 residues. The CDR3 region is CASSPNAGTGDRGYTF. The CDR3 DNA is TGTGCCAGCAGCCCTAACGCCGGGACAGGGGATCGAGGCTACACCTTC. Full variable domain (rest looked up from reference TRBV7-3 and TRBJ1-2): GAGVSQTPSNKVTEKGKYVELRCDPISGHTALYWYRQSLGQGPEFLIYFQGTGAADDSGLPNDRFFAVRPEGSVSTLKIQRTERGDSAVYLCASSPNAGTGDRGYTFGSGTRLTVV.

The V gene is TRBV5-1, the J gene TRBJ1-2, with 8 bases fitting TRBD1. The V gene end was trimmed by 7 bases and the J gene end by 2 bases; junction bases not matched to a gene: 10. The CDR3 consists of 15 residues. Germline CDR1 SGHRS, CDR2 YFSETQ. In nucleotides, the CDR3 is TGCGCCAGCCAGGCCTGGGCAGGGGGCAACTATGGCTACACCTTC. Protein sequence: CASQAWAGGNYGYTF.

The chain recombines TRBV27 with TRBJ2-3; D is unclear. The CDR3 has 14 residues. Between the trimmed V and J ends, which lost 1 base and 1 base, there was a span of 6 bases. Germline CDR1 is MNHEY and CDR2 is SMNVEV (reference sequence). CDR3 bases: TGTGCCAGCAGTTTATGGATGGGCACAGATACGCAGTATTTT. Its protein product is CASSLWMGTDTQYF.

This chain joins TRBV20-1 and TRBJ2-5; D unclear. Trimming took 6 bases from V and 2 from J, leaving 7 bases between them. CDR1 is DFQATT, CDR2 SNEGSKA, per germline (reference sequence). CDR3 size: 11 residues. The CDR3: CSAPGQETQYF. The CDR3 DNA reads as TGCAGTGCCCCAGGTCAAGAGACCCAGTACTTC.

V and J are TRBV7-2 and TRBJ2-1, with TRBD2 matching over 14 bases. CDR1 is SGHTA, CDR2 FQGNSA, per germline. V gave up 3 bases and J gave up 10 bases; unmatched junction bases: 11. This CDR3 is built from 17 residues. CDR3 sequence: CASSFRETSGRAYEQFF. The CDR3 DNA sequence: TGTGCCAGCAGCTTTCGGGAGACTAGCGGGAGGGCCTACGAGCAGTTCTTC.

The genes are TRBV5-1 and TRBJ2-2; 9 positions match TRBD1. Germline values: CDR1 SGHRS, CDR2 YFSETQ. The length of the CDR3 is 14 residues. V shed 3 bases and J 6 bases; nucleotides not matched to a gene: 3. The CDR3 loop is CASSSDRGAGELFF. The CDR3 nucleotides read TGCGCCAGCAGCTCCGACAGGGGGGCCGGGGAGCTGTTTTTT.

This chain connects TRBV30 to TRBJ2-7; tentative D call: TRBD1 (6 bases). The CDR3 is made up of 15 amino acids. CDR1 and CDR2 from the germline V gene are GTSNPN and SVGIG (reference sequence). Trimming shortened V by 2 bases and J by 2 bases, and 16 bases separated the two germline ends. As DNA, the CDR3 is TGTGCCTGGAGTACCTCCGACAGGCCCGCCTACGAGCAGTACTTC. Amino acids: CAWSTSDRPAYEQYF.

The V and J genes are TRBV19 and TRBJ1-1; D is uncertain. The V end was cut by 6 bases, the J end by 1 base, with 12 bases between. CDR1 is LNHDA, CDR2 SQIVND, per germline (reference sequence). CDR3 length equals 14 residues. CDR3 DNA: TGTGCCAGTAGAACCCTGGGCCAGAACACTGAAGCTTTCTTT. Encoded protein: CASRTLGQNTEAFF.

In its sample, this clone was seen a few times. The gene calls are TRBV7-9 and TRBJ2-5, with no clear D. CDR1 is SEHNR, CDR2 FQNEAQ, per germline (reference sequence). The CDR3 has 13 amino acids. V lost 8 bases, J lost 1 base, and 11 bases lay in between. The DNA of the CDR3 is TGTGCCAGCGGGCTTAGGGCCCAAGAGACCCAGTACTTC. Protein sequence: CASGLRAQETQYF.